Presented here are 7 T cell receptor beta chains from one specimen sequenced in a study of cytomegalovirus exposure and HLA in healthy donors. Primers: 60 Vbeta forward and 13 Jbeta reverse. Generated by immunoSEQ multiplex PCR, the TCRdb table keeps only in-frame clones and is missing some. The data show 120,000 or so clones, roughly 80% seen once. Sequenced: PBMCs. These receptors were obtained from a man aged 25-40 years in good health and CMV-seronegative.

This rearrangement joins TRBV9 to TRBJ2-1, with D possibly TRBD2 on 6 matching bases. Between the trimmed V and J ends, which lost 0 bases and 1 base, there was a span of 20 bases. This CDR3 spans 19 amino acids. Germline values: CDR1 SGDLS, CDR2 YYNGEE. Written as DNA, the CDR3 is TGTGCCAGCAGCGTAGACCCTCTCCGTGGGAGCGGGTCCTACAATGAGCAGTTCTTC. Translated, it gives CASSVDPLRGSGSYNEQFF.

The rearrangement uses TRBV7-9 and TRBJ1-1; no firm D call. Looked up from germline, CDR1 is SEHNR and CDR2 is FQNEAQ (reference sequence). CDR3 length: 15 residues. Trimming shortened V by 2 bases and J by 5 bases, and 15 bases separated the two germline ends. The CDR3 DNA reads TGTGCCAGCAGCTTACTCGGGTCCCACGGGACTGAAGCTTTCTTT. Translating gives CASSLLGSHGTEAFF.

The rearrangement uses TRBV15 and TRBJ2-1; TRBD2 might be the D (5 bases). The CDR3 spans 11 residues. The V gene lost 2 bases and the J gene lost 10 bases, with 6 bases spanning the gap. Germline CDR1 is LNHNV and CDR2 is YYDKDF (reference sequence). The CDR3 protein is CATSRPGEQFF. The CDR3 DNA sequence: TGTGCCACCAGCAGACCGGGGGAGCAGTTCTTC.

V and J are TRBV27 and TRBJ2-7; TRBD1 is a possible D gene (6 bases). Trimming cost V 3 bases and J 3 bases, with 12 bases left between them. The CDR3 length is 14 residues. Germline CDR1 and CDR2: MNHEY and SMNVEV (reference sequence). This CDR3 is CASSFLTGDYEQYF. CDR3 sequence (DNA): TGTGCCAGCAGTTTCTTGACAGGAGACTACGAGCAGTACTTC.

A few counts support this clone. The chain is built from TRBV5-1 and TRBJ1-1, with TRBD1 as a possible D gene (5 bases). The CDR3 is 14 residues long. Germline V gene sequence: CDR1 SGHRS, CDR2 YFSETQ. V shed 3 bases and J shed 2 bases, with 11 bases lying between them. The CDR3 bases are TGCGCCAGCAGCTCGGCCAGGGCCAACACTGAAGCTTTCTTT. It translates to CASSSARANTEAFF. The full variable domain, completed using reference TRBV5-1 and TRBJ1-1, is KAGVTQTPRYLIKTRGQQVTLSCSPISGHRSVSWYQQTPGQGLQFLFEYFSETQRNKGNFPGRFSGRQFSNSRSEMNVSTLELGDSALYLCASSSARANTEAFFGQGTRLTVV.

The chain carries TRBV19 and TRBJ1-2, with D uncertain. The V and J ends lost 9 bases and 1 base respectively, with 9 bases between them. The germline V gene has CDR1 LNHDA and CDR2 SQIVND (reference sequence). The CDR3 length is 12 residues. CDR3 sequence (DNA): TGTGCCAGCCTAAGAGATAACTATGGCTACACCTTC. It is translated as CASLRDNYGYTF.

This chain uses TRBV14 with TRBJ2-2; no clear D. Germline CDR1 reads SGHDN; CDR2 reads FVKESK. This CDR3 has 13 amino acids. Between the trimmed V and J ends, which lost 3 bases and 3 bases, there was a span of 5 bases. Written as DNA, the CDR3 is TGTGCCAGCAGCCAGTTAGACACCGGGGAGCTGTTTTTT. Encoded protein: CASSQLDTGELFF.